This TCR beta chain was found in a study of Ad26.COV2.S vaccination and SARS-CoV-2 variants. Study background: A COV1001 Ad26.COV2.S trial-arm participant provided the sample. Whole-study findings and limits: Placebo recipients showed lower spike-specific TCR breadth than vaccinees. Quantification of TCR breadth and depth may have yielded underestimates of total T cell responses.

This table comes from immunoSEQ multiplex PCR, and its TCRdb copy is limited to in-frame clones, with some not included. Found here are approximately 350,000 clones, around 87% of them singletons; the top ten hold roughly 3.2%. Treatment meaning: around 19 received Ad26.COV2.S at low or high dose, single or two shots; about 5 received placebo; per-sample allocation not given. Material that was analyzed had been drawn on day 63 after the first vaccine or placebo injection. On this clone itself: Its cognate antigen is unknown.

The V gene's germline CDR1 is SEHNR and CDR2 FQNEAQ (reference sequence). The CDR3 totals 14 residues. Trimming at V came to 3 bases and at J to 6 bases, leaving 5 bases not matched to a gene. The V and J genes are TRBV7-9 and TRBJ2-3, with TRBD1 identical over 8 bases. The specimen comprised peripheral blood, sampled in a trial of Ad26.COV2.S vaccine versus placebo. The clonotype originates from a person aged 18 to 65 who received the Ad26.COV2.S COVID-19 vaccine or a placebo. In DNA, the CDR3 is TGTGCCAGCAGCTTTCAGGGGGCACTCGATACGCAGTATTTT. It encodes CASSFQGALDTQYF.